These 27 T cell receptor beta chains were all obtained from the same sample, sequenced in a study of T cells in Graves' hyperthyroidism and ophthalmopathy. Researchers took RNA transcripts and amplified the TCR beta CDR3 regions from them. HTBI primers were the set used in a first-round RT-PCR of the TCR CDR3. TCRdb re-derived calls from the multiplex PCR reads in MiXCR, one entry per CDR3 protein. The table has more than 500,000 distinct CDR3 sequences, more than 15% seen once; the top ten hold 25% to 30%. The specimen sequenced was blood. Source of these receptors: a woman between 25 and 40 years old with Graves' ophthalmopathy.

This sequence joins TRBV12-3 or TRBV12-4 and TRBJ2-7; TRBD2 agrees at 8 bases. The length of the CDR3 is 17 residues. J gave up 2 bases and V 2 bases, and 11 bases lay outside the gene matches. CDR3 in DNA: TGTGCCAGCAGTTTACCTATAAGACTAGCGACGACCTACGAGCAGTACTTC. Protein: CASSLPIRLATTYEQYF.

This clonotype was detected ten times or more. The J gene is TRBJ2-1, the V gene TRBV12-3 or TRBV12-4; TRBD1 matches 10 bases. Trimming at V came to 7 bases and at J to 4 bases, leaving 4 bases not matched to a gene. This CDR3 comprises 14 residues. CDR3 DNA: TGTGCCAGCACCCGACAGGGGGCGTACAATGAGCAGTTCTTC. It translates to CASTRQGAYNEQFF.

This clonotype was counted many times. V usage is TRBV10-3 and J usage is TRBJ2-3; unclear D gene. Trimming cost V 3 bases and J 3 bases, with 10 bases left between them. This CDR3 has 14 residues. CDR1 is ENHRY and CDR2 is SYGVKD in the germline V gene. The CDR3 nucleotides read TGTGCCATCAGTGATTCCGGACCGACAGATACGCAGTATTTT. It encodes CAISDSGPTDTQYF.

The V gene is TRBV12-3 or TRBV12-4, the J gene TRBJ1-6; 7 bases agree with TRBD1. The V gene end was trimmed by 6 bases and the J gene end by 7 bases; junction bases not matched to a gene: 6. The CDR3 totals 14 residues. CDR3 protein: CASRRGTENSPLHF. CDR3 nucleotides: TGTGCCAGCAGACGCGGGACAGAGAATTCACCCCTCCACTTT.

In this sample, this clonotype turned up many times. CDR3 in amino acids: CASRKGQGMNTEAFF. The CDR3 coding sequence is TGCGCCAGCAGGAAGGGACAGGGGATGAACACTGAAGCTTTCTTT. The chain joins TRBV10-2 to TRBJ1-1, with 10 nucleotides matching TRBD1. The junction had 4 bases not matched to a gene; V was cut back by 6 bases and J by 0 bases. This CDR3 is 15 amino acids long. In germline, CDR1 is WSHSY, CDR2 SAAADI.

The chain combines TRBV20-1 with TRBJ1-4, with a weak D call TRBD1 (5 bases). The CDR3 totals 14 residues. Germline CDR1 and CDR2: DFQATT and SNEGSKA (reference sequence). Between the trimmed V and J ends, which lost 3 bases and 6 bases, there was a span of 14 bases. The CDR3 sequence: CSASHPGIYEKLFF. Written as DNA, the CDR3 is TGCAGTGCTAGTCATCCAGGGATCTATGAAAAACTGTTTTTT.

This rearrangement joins TRBV19 to TRBJ2-7; D possibly corresponds to TRBD1 (7 bases). CDR1 is LNHDA and CDR2 is SQIVND in the germline V gene (reference sequence). Trimming left V 8 bases short and J 7 bases short, with 21 bases between. The CDR3 loop spans 14 amino acids. CDR3 loop: CASFGARQGLEQYF. Written as DNA, the CDR3 is TGTGCCAGTTTTGGGGCCAGACAGGGACTTGAGCAGTACTTC.

The rearrangement links TRBV7-9 to TRBJ2-6, with a weak D call TRBD2 (7 bases). Deletions cut 2 bases from V and 3 bases from J, with 17 bases between. The V gene's germline CDR1 is SEHNR and CDR2 FQNEAQ (reference sequence). The CDR3 consists of 18 residues. DNA for the CDR3: TGTGCCAGCAGCTTACGACAGGAGCGGGATGGTGGGGCCAACGTCCTGACTTTC. This gives the protein CASSLRQERDGGANVLTF.

A remark on this clonotype: One base away lies a much larger clone, so this may be a sequencing read error. V is TRBV20-1 and J is TRBJ2-7; TRBD2 matches at 11 bases. V lost 4 bases, J lost 4 bases, and 3 bases stayed unmatched. CDR3 length: 13 residues. The germline gives CDR1 DFQATT, CDR2 SNEGSKA (reference sequence). CDR3 DNA: TGCAGTGCTACCAGGACTAGCGGGTACGAGCAGTACTTC. Encoded protein: CSATRTSGYEQYF.

The sample holds one count of this clonotype. This chain links TRBV19 with TRBJ1-3; maybe TRBD1 (5 bases). The length of the CDR3 is 15 residues. Trimming shortened V by 6 bases and J by 0 bases, and 12 bases separated the two germline ends. Per germline, CDR1 LNHDA and CDR2 SQIVND (reference sequence). The DNA of the CDR3 is TGTGCCAGTAGCGAGACAGCTTTCTCTGGAAACACCATATATTTT. Amino acid sequence: CASSETAFSGNTIYF.

V and J are TRBV6-1 and TRBJ2-4; 7 bases map to TRBD1. This CDR3 is built from 15 residues. Germline V CDR1 and CDR2: MNHNS, SASEGT. Germline trimming cut 1 base from V and 7 bases from J; bases unmatched to any gene: 7. The CDR3 protein is CASSEGDSVNNIQYF. In nucleotides, the CDR3 is TGTGCCAGCAGTGAAGGGGACAGTGTTAACAACATTCAGTACTTC.

The chain links TRBV6-1 to TRBJ2-7; 7 nucleotides match TRBD1. CDR1 is MNHNS, CDR2 SASEGT, per germline. The CDR3 totals 14 residues. V dropped 8 bases and J dropped 0; count of bases not matched to a gene: 7. In DNA, the CDR3 is TGTGCCAGCGGAACAGGGGTTCACTCCTACGAGCAGTACTTC. This codes for CASGTGVHSYEQYF.

The table lists this clonotype with many counts. V is TRBV27 and J is TRBJ2-3, with TRBD2 matching over 7 bases. V lost 9 bases, J lost 0 bases, and 6 bases stayed unmatched. CDR1 is MNHEY, CDR2 SMNVEV, per germline (reference sequence). The CDR3 length is 14 residues. The CDR3 bases are TGTGCCAGACTAGCGTACCATAGCACAGATACGCAGTATTTT. It is translated as CARLAYHSTDTQYF.

This clonotype has ten or more counts. The chain employs TRBV2 and TRBJ2-1; D gene ambiguous. V lost 4 bases and J lost 0, with 10 bases in between. CDR1 is SNHLY and CDR2 is FYNNEI in the germline V gene. There are 15 residues in the CDR3. In DNA, the CDR3 is TGTGCCAGCAGTGGGCAGCCCGACTCCTACAATGAGCAGTTCTTC. Its protein product is CASSGQPDSYNEQFF.

This clonotype was seen only a few times. The V call is TRBV28, the J call TRBJ2-7; D is tentatively TRBD1 or TRBD2 (7 bases each). Trimming cost V 4 bases and J 4 bases, with 20 bases left between them. Germline CDR1 is MDHEN and CDR2 is SYDVKM. This CDR3 has 16 amino acids. Here the CDR3 DNA reads TGTGCCAGCAGTTCGGTTACCCCCAGGGGGGGATACGAGCAGTACTTC. It specifies CASSSVTPRGGYEQYF.

This clonotype was picked up many times. The genes are TRBV28 and TRBJ2-3; TRBD2 aligns across 11 bases. V dropped 6 bases and J dropped 5; count of bases not matched to a gene: 7. The CDR3 is made up of 15 amino acids. Per germline, CDR1 MDHEN and CDR2 SYDVKM. In nucleotides, the CDR3 is TGTGCCAGCAGCCTAGCGGGAGGCCCCAAAGATACGCAGTATTTT. Protein: CASSLAGGPKDTQYF.

This clonotype was counted at least ten times. The chain uses TRBV30 and TRBJ2-7, with 8 bases matching TRBD2. CDR1 GTSNPN and CDR2 SVGIG come from the germline V gene (reference sequence). The CDR3 length is 15 residues. Losses at the gene ends were 2 bases for V and 6 bases for J; bases not matched to a gene: 12. CDR3 amino acids: CAWSTLAGSLSEQYF. CDR3 nucleotide sequence: TGTGCCTGGAGTACGTTAGCGGGATCCCTCTCCGAGCAGTACTTC.

The table lists this clonotype with many counts. The CDR3 here is CASSVEPTLPYEQYF. The CDR3 bases are TGTGCCAGCAGCGTAGAGCCCACCCTGCCCTACGAGCAGTACTTC. The V gene is TRBV9, the J gene TRBJ2-7; D is unresolved. This CDR3 has 15 residues. Trimming left V 0 bases short and J 2 bases short, with 12 bases between. Germline CDR1 SGDLS, CDR2 YYNGEE.

This clonotype occurred many times. The V gene is TRBV2, the J gene TRBJ2-5; weak D call: TRBD1 (8 bases). The CDR3 covers 20 residues. Germline V gene data show CDR1 as SNHLY and CDR2 as FYNNEI. V was pared by 1 base and J by 5 bases, with 29 bases between. CDR3 amino acids: CASSEERLTGGDRGGETQYF. The CDR3 DNA follows: TGTGCCAGCAGTGAAGAGAGATTAACGGGCGGCGACAGGGGAGGGGAGACCCAGTACTTC.

About this clonotype: Compared with germline, one end of the junction differs, possibly owing to a read error. The chain couples TRBV19 to TRBJ2-1, with 7 bases aligning to TRBD2. CDR3 length equals 15 residues. Germline CDR1 is LNHDA and CDR2 is SQIVND (reference sequence). DNA of the CDR3: TGTGCCAGTAGTATCGGGGGGTTTCTCCGCAATGGGCAGTTCTTC. Protein: CASSIGGFLRNGQFF.

The table lists this clonotype with many counts. The rearrangement links TRBV6-1 to TRBJ1-5, with 8 nucleotides matching TRBD1. The CDR3 is 17 residues long. V dropped 7 bases and J dropped 2; count of bases not matched to a gene: 13. The V gene's germline CDR1 is MNHNS and CDR2 SASEGT. The CDR3 bases are TGTGCCAGCAACTCCGGGACAGGCCCCGGGGGCAATCAGCCCCAGCATTTT. Translated, it gives CASNSGTGPGGNQPQHF.

The CDR3 DNA follows: TGTGCCAGCAGTTACGTAGGGCCCGGTTTGGGGGAGCAGTACTTC. Amino acids: CASSYVGPGLGEQYF. This chain connects TRBV6-6 to TRBJ2-7; D remains unclear. The germline V gene encodes CDR1 MNHNY and CDR2 SVGAGI (reference sequence). Trimming took off 2 bases at V and 7 bases at J, with 18 bases between the two ends. The CDR3 covers 15 residues.

V gene TRBV6-2 or TRBV6-3 combines with J gene TRBJ2-1, with 10 bases fitting TRBD2. The CDR3 totals 16 residues. V lost 6 bases and J lost 5; bases outside the gene matches: 10. Germline assignment: CDR1 MNHEY and CDR2 SVGEGT. CDR3 sequence reads: CASRSPLAGVNNEQFF. The CDR3 DNA reads TGTGCCAGCAGATCCCCCCTAGCGGGGGTGAACAATGAGCAGTTCTTC.

Many counts were recorded for this clonotype. The chain carries TRBV20-1 and TRBJ1-4, with D maybe TRBD1 (6 bases). The CDR3 covers 12 residues. V dropped 4 bases and J dropped 12 bases, with 15 bases sitting between them. CDR1 is DFQATT, CDR2 SNEGSKA, per germline (reference sequence). The CDR3 region is CSATPPGHQLFF. The CDR3 nucleotides read TGCAGTGCTACCCCCCCGGGACATCAACTGTTTTTT.

This clonotype was detected ten times or more. V and J are TRBV4-2 and TRBJ2-1, with TRBD2 matching 7 bases. J was trimmed by 5 bases and V by 3 bases; bases with no gene match: 7. This CDR3 is built from 15 residues. Germline V gene data show CDR1 as LGHNA and CDR2 as YNFKEQ. The CDR3 reads CASSQASGQNNEQFF. The CDR3 region has the DNA TGTGCCAGCAGCCAGGCTAGCGGCCAAAACAATGAGCAGTTCTTC.

The CDR3 protein is CASSRLADYEQYF. The CDR3 nucleotides are TGTGCCAGCAGCCGGCTAGCGGACTACGAGCAGTACTTC. The genes are TRBV6-1 and TRBJ2-7; 7 bases agree with TRBD2. This CDR3 is built from 13 residues. Germline V gives CDR1 MNHNS, CDR2 SASEGT. The ends lost 6 bases at V and 3 bases at J; junction bases unmatched: 5.

The V call is TRBV5-8, the J call TRBJ2-1; weak D call: TRBD2 (5 bases). The germline V gene encodes CDR1 SGHTS and CDR2 YDEGEE. The CDR3 is 15 residues long. With 0 bases removed from V and 3 bases from J, the gap between germline ends came to 10 bases. The CDR3 protein is CASSLVGLDYNEQFF. In nucleotides, the CDR3 is TGTGCCAGCAGCTTGGTAGGACTTGACTACAATGAGCAGTTCTTC.